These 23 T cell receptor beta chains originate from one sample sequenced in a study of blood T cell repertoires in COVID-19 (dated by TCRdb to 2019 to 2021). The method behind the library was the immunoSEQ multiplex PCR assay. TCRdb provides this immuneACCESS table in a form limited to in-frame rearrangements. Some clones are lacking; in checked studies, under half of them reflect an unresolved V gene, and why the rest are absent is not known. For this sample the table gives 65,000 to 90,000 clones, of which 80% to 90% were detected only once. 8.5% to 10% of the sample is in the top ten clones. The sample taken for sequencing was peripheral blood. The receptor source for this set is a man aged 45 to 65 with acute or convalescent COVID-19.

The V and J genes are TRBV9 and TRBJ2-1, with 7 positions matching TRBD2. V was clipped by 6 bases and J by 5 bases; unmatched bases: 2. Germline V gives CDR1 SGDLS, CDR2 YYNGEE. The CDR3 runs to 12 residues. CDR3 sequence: CASNRGDNEQFF. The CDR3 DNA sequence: TGTGCCAGCAACCGGGGGGACAATGAGCAGTTCTTC.

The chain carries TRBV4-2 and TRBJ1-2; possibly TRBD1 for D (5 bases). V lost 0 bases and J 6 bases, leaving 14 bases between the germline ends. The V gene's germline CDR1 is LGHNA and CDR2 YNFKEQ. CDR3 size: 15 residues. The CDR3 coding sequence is TGTGCCAGCAGCCAAGAAGACAGTCGCACCGATGGCTACACCTTC. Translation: CASSQEDSRTDGYTF.

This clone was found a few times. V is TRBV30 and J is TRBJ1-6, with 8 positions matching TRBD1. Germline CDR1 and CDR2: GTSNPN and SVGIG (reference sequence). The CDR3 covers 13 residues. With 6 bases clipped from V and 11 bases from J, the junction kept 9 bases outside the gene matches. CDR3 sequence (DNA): TGTGCCTGCGACGGGACAGGCGCAACACCCCTCCACTTT. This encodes CACDGTGATPLHF.

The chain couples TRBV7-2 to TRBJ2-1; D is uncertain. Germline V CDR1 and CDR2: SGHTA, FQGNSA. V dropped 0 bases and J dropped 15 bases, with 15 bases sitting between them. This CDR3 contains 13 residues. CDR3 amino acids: CASSLALSRGPFF. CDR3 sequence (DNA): TGTGCCAGCAGCTTAGCTCTTTCTAGAGGCCCGTTCTTC.

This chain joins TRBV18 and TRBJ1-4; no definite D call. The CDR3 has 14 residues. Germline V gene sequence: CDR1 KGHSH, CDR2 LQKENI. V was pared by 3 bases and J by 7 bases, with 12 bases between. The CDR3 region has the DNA TGTGCCAGCTCACCGGGCGAGGGTCGTGAAAAACTGTTTTTT. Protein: CASSPGEGREKLFF.

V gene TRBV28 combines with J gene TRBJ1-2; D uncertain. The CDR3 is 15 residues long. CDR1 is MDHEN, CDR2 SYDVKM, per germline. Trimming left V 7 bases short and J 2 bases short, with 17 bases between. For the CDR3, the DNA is TGTGCCAGCACCTACCCCGCCGGGGTAAACTATGGCTACACCTTC. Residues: CASTYPAGVNYGYTF.

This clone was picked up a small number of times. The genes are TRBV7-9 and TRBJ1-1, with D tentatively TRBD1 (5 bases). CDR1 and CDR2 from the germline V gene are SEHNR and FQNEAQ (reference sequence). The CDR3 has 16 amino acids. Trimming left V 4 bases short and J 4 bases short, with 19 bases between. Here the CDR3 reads CASSSLGVLSGTEAFF. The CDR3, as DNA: TGTGCCAGCAGCTCCCTAGGGGTTCTCAGTGGCACTGAAGCTTTCTTT.

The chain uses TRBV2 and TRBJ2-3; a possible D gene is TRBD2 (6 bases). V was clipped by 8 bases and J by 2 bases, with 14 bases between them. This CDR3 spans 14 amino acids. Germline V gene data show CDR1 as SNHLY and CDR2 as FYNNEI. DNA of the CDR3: TGTGCCAGCCTACGGGGGACGGTCACAGATACGCAGTATTTT. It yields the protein CASLRGTVTDTQYF.

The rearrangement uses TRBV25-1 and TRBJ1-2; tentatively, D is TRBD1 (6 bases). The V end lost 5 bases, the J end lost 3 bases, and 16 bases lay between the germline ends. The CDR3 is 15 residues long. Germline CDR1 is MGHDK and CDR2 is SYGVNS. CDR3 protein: CASSRPGADYYGYTF. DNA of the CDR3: TGTGCCAGCAGTCGGCCAGGGGCTGATTACTATGGCTACACCTTC.

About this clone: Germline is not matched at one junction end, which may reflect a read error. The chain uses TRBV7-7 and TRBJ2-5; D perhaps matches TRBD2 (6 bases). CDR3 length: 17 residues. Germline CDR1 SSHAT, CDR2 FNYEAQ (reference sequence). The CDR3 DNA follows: TGTGCTAGCAGCCCCGCCTGGGAACGGGGGTACCAAGAGACCCAGTACTTC. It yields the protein CASSPAWERGYQETQYF. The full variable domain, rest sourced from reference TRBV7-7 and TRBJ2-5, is GAGVSQSPRYKVTKRGQDVTLRCDPISSHATLYWYQQALGQGPEFLTYFNYEAQPDKSGLPSDRFSAERPEGSISTLTIQRTEQRDSAMYRCASSPAWERGYQETQYFGPGTRLLVL.

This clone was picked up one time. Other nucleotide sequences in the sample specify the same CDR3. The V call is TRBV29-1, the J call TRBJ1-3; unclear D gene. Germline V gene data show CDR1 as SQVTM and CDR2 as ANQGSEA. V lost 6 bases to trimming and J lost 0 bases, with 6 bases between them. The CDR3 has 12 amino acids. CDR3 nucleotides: TGCAGCGTCGCAGTCTCTGGAAACACCATATATTTT. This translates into CSVAVSGNTIYF.

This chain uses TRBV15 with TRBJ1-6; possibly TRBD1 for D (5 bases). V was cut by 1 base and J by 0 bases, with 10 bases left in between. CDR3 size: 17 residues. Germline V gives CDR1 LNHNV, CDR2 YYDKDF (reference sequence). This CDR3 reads CATSRVVGASYNSPLHF. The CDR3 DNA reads TGTGCCACCAGCAGAGTAGTTGGGGCCTCCTATAATTCACCCCTCCACTTT.

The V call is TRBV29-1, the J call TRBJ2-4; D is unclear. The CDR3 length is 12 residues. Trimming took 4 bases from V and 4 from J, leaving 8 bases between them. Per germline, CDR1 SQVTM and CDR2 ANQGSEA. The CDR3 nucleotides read TGCAGCGTTGCCGATAGTAAAAACATTCAGTACTTC. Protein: CSVADSKNIQYF.

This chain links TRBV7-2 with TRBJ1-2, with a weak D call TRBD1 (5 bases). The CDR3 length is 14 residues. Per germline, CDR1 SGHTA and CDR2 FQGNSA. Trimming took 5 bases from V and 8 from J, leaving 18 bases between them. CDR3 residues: CASSPGQGTDGYTF. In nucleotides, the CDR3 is TGTGCCAGCAGCCCCGGCCAGGGAACGGACGGCTACACCTTC.

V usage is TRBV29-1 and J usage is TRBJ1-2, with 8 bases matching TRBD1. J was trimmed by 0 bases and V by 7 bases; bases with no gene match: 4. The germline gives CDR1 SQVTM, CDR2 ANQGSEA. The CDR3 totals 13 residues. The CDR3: CSGGQGTNYGYTF. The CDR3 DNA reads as TGCAGCGGAGGACAGGGAACTAACTATGGCTACACCTTC.

CDR3 DNA sequence: TGCGCCAGCAGCGGAGGGACAGACATGAACACTGAAGCTTTCTTT. This sequence encodes CASSGGTDMNTEAFF. The chain links TRBV5-1 to TRBJ1-1, with 7 bases matching TRBD1. Germline loops: CDR1 SGHRS, CDR2 YFSETQ. With 4 bases clipped from V and 0 bases from J, the junction kept 6 bases outside the gene matches. There are 15 residues in the CDR3.

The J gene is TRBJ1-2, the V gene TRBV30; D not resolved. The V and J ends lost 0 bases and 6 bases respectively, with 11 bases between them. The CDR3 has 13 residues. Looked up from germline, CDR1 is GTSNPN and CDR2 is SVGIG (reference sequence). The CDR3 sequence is CAWSVHGLDGYTF. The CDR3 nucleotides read TGTGCCTGGAGTGTACATGGGCTGGATGGCTACACCTTC.

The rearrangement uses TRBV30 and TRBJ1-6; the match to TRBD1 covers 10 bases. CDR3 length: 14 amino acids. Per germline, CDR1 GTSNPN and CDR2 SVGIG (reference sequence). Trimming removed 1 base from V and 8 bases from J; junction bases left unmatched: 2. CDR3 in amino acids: CAWSAGTGDSPLHF. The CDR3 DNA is TGTGCCTGGAGTGCGGGGACAGGGGATTCACCCCTCCACTTT. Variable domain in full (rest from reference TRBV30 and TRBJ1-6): SQTIHQWPATLVQPVGSPLSLECTVEGTSNPNLYWYRQAAGRGLQLLFYSVGIGQISSEVPQNLSASRPQDRQFILSSKKLLLSDSGFYLCAWSAGTGDSPLHFGNGTRLTVT.

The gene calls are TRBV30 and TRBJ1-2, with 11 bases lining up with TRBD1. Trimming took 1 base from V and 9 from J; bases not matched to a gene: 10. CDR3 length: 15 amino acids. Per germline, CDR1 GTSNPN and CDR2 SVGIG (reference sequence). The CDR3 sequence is CAWSGRTGGLTSYTF. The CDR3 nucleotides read TGTGCCTGGAGTGGAAGGACAGGGGGCCTTACTAGCTACACCTTC. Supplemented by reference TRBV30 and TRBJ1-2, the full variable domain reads SQTIHQWPATLVQPVGSPLSLECTVEGTSNPNLYWYRQAAGRGLQLLFYSVGIGQISSEVPQNLSASRPQDRQFILSSKKLLLSDSGFYLCAWSGRTGGLTSYTFGSGTRLTVV.

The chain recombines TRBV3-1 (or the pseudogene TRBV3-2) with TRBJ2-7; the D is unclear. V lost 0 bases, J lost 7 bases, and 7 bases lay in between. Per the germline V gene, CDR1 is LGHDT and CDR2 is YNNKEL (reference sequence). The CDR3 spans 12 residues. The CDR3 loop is CASSQERLEQYF. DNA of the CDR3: TGTGCCAGCAGCCAAGAGCGTTTGGAGCAGTACTTC.

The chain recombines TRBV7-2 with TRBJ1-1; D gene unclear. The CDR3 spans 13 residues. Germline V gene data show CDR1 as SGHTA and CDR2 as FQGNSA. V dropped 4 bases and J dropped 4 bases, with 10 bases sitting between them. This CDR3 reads CASSSGVVTEAFF. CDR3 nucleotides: TGTGCCAGCAGCTCCGGGGTTGTCACTGAAGCTTTCTTT.

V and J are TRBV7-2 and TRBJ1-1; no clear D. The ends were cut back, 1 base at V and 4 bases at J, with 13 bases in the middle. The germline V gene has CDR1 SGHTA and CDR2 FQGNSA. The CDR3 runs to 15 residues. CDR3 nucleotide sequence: TGTGCCAGCAGCTTAGACTCAAACCCTAGCACTGAAGCTTTCTTT. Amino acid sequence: CASSLDSNPSTEAFF.

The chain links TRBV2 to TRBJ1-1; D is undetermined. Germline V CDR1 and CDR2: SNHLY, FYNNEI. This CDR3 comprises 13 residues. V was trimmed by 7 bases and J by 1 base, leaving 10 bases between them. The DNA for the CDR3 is TGTGCCAGCACTAAAGAAGCGAACACTGAAGCTTTCTTT. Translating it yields CASTKEANTEAFF. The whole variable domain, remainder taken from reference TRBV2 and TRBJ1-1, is EPEVTQTPSHQVTQMGQEVILRCVPISNHLYFYWYRQILGQKVEFLVSFYNNEISEKSEIFDDQFSVERPDGSNFTLKIRSTKLEDSAMYFCASTKEANTEAFFGQGTRLTVV.